The source of this T cell receptor beta chain is a study of T-cell reconstitution after alpha-beta-depleted transplantation in children. Overall study results and limits: Newly generated T cells supplied most T-cell counts and diversity one year post-transplant. About two months after transplant, alpha-beta T cells reportedly came from several hundred expanded graft clones.

The V gene's germline CDR1 is MNHEY and CDR2 SVGAGI. The CDR3 has 15 amino acids. Trimming took 2 bases from V and 0 from J, leaving 5 bases between them. A library of TCRbeta sequences, prepared with unique molecular identifiers, was generated. TCRdb fed the PCR reads into MiXCR, producing one record per CDR3 protein. This repertoire shows 580,000 or so distinct CDR3 sequences, more than 20% found once; its top ten account for about 14%. With respect to this clonotype: Its antigen is as yet unknown.

This specimen was PBMCs, mostly from graft donor cells, taken 360 days after TCRalphabeta/CD19-depleted stem cell transplant. The gene calls are TRBV6-5 and TRBJ2-6; D gene uncertain. The clonotype comes from a boy under two years old who had a stem cell transplant for acute myeloid leukemia, so the T cells may come from the graft donor. CDR3 in DNA: TGTGCCAGCAGTTACAAGGTCTCTGGGGCCAACGTCCTGACTTTC. This translates into CASSYKVSGANVLTF.